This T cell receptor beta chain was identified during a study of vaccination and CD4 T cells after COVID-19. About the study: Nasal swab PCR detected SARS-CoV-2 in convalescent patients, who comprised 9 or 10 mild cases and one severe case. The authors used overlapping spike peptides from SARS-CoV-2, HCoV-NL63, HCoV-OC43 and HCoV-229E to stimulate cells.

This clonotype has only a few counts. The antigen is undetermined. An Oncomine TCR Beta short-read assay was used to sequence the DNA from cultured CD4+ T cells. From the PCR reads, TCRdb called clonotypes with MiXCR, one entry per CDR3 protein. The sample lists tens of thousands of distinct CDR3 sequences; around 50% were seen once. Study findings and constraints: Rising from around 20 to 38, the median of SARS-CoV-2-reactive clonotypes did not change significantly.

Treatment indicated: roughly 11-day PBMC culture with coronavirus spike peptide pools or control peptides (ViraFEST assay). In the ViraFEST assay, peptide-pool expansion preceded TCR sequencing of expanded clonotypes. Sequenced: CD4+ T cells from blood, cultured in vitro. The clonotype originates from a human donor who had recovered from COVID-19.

The CDR3 is CASSLGYNEQFF. DNA for the CDR3: TGTGCCAGCAGTTTAGGCTACAATGAGCAGTTCTTC. V is TRBV12-3 or TRBV12-4 and J is TRBJ2-1; D not resolved. This CDR3 contains 12 residues. The V end was cut by 1 base, the J end by 3 bases, with 1 base between.